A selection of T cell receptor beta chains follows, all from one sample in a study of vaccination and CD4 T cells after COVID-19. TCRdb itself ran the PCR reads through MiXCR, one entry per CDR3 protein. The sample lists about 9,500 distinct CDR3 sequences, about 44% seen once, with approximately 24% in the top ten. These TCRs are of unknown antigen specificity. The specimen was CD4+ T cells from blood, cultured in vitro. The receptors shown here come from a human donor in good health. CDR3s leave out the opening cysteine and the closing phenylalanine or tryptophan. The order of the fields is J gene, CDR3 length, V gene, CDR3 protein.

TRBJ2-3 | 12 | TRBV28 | ASSSYRVADTQY
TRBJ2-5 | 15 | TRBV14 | ASSQDSTSGSRKTQY
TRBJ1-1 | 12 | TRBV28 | ASSLGGLVGEAF
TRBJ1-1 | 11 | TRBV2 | ASSVLGYTEAF
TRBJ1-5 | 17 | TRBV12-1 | ASSSPGPCPSYSNQPQH
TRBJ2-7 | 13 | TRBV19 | ASTGGREKAYEQY
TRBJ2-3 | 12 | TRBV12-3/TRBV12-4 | ASSPGQQLYTQY
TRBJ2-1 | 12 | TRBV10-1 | ASSGGRGDNEQF
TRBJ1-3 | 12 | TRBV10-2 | ASSETWSGNTIY
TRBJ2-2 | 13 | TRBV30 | AARTSVANTGELF
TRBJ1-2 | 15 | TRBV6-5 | ASSYDAQDLINYGYT
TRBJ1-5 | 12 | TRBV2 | ASEKDRVNQPQH
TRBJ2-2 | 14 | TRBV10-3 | AIRWEGPPPAGELF
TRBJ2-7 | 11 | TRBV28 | ASSLLDRYEQY
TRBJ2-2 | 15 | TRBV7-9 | ASSFLSLAGPTGELF
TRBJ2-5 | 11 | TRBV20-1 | SAIDQPEETQY
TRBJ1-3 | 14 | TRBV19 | ASSYSSQGAGNTIY
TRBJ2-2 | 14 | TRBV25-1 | ASSARGGLSTGELF
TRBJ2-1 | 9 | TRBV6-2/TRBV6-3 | ASSPQSEQF
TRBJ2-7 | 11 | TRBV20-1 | SAQVAVSYEQY
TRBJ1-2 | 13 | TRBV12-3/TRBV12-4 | ASSSRGRHRYGYT
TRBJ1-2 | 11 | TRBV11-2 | ASSPAKSGGYT
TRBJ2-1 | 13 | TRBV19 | ASSMKLAGDYEQF
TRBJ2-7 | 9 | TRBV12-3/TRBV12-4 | ASSLLYEQY
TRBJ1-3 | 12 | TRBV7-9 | ASSQVGAGNTIY
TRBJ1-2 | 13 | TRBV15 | ATSTSGGANYGYT
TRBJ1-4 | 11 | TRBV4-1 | ASSQYGNEKLF
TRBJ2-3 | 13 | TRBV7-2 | ASSQEDRGTDTQY
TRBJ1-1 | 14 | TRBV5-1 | ASSLAAGGGGTEAF
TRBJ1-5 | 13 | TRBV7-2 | ASSSRDISNQPQH
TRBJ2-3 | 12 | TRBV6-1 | ASLWTGSTDTQY
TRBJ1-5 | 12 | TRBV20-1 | SAGTGDINQPQH
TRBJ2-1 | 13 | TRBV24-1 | ATSDRQLRGDEQF
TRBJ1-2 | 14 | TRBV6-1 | ASSDWAGGTGSGYT
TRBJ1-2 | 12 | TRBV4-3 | ASSQSRGPYGYT
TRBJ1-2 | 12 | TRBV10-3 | AISESGGVYGYT
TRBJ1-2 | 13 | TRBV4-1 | ASNDIAGKKDGYT
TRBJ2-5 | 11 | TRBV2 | ASRRTGVETQY
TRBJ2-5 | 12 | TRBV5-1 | ASSLDRGAETQY
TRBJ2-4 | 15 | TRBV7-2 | ASSSGTSGRAVDIQY
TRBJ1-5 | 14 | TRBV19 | ASSIFPGHSNQPQH
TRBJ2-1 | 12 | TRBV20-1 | SARGLAGVKEQF
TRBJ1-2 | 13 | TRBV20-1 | SARDGNTGIAGYT
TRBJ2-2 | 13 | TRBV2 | ASRGGSPLTGELF
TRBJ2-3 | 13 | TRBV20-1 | SAGTSETSTDTQY
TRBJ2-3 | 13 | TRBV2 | ASRPRDRVADTQY
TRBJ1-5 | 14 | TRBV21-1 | ASSITEPYSNQPQH
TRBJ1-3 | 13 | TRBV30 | AWRTDRFSGNTIY
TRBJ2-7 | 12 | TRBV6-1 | ASTQSGGAYEQY
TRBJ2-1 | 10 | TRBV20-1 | SAYSGIYEQF
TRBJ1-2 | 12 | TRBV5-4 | ASSFSGRNYGYT
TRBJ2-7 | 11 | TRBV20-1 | SARPASTYEQY
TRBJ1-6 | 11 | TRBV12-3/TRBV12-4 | ASSLRGESPLH